The 10 T cell receptor beta chains in this list originate from one sample, sequenced in a study of cytomegalovirus exposure and HLA in healthy donors. Measured with immunoSEQ multiplex PCR; TCRdb has only the in-frame clones, and not every one. The sample includes 90,000 to 110,000 clones, around nine tenths of them seen just once. The sample consisted of PBMCs. Receptors originate from a woman aged 18-30 years in good health and CMV-seronegative.

The chain carries TRBV7-2 and TRBJ2-1; 9 positions match TRBD2. The CDR3 is 15 amino acids. Germline CDR1 is SGHTA and CDR2 is FQGNSA. The V segment lost 2 bases and the J segment 7 bases; nucleotides outside the gene matches: 6. The DNA of the CDR3 is TGTGCCAGCAGCTTAACGAGCGGGAGGAGGAATGAGCAGTTCTTC. It is translated as CASSLTSGRRNEQFF. The entire variable domain, with the rest obtained from reference TRBV7-2 and TRBJ2-1, is as follows: GAGVSQSPSNKVTEKGKDVELRCDPISGHTALYWYRQSLGQGLEFLIYFQGNSAPDKSGLPSDRFSAERTGGSVSTLTIQRTQQEDSAVYLCASSLTSGRRNEQFFGPGTRLTVL.

This chain links TRBV7-6 with TRBJ1-5; tentatively, D is TRBD1 (6 bases). Germline V gene sequence: CDR1 SGHVS, CDR2 FNYEAQ. The V and J ends lost 3 bases and 4 bases respectively, with 10 bases between them. The CDR3 extends over 14 amino acids. CDR3 amino acids: CASSLGTGNQPQHF. The DNA of the CDR3 is TGTGCCAGCAGCTTGGGAACAGGGAATCAGCCCCAGCATTTT.

V and J are TRBV28 and TRBJ2-7; D call uncertain. The CDR3 is made up of 12 amino acids. V was pared by 7 bases and J by 6 bases, with 13 bases between. CDR1 is MDHEN and CDR2 is SYDVKM in the germline V gene. For the CDR3, the DNA is TGTGCCAGCAATGCAAGAAACTTCGAGCAGTACTTC. The encoded protein is CASNARNFEQYF.

The chain joins TRBV5-1 to TRBJ2-3; 11 bases map to TRBD2. The CDR3 has 17 residues. Germline CDR1 reads SGHRS; CDR2 reads YFSETQ. The V and J ends lost 4 bases and 2 bases, in that order; junction bases with no gene match: 9. The CDR3 bases are TGCGCCAGCAGCATTGGCCCACTAGCGGGGGACACAGATACGCAGTATTTT. Its protein is CASSIGPLAGDTDTQYF.

The CDR3 bases are TGTGCCAGCAGTTTAGACCAGGGTGCGAGCACTGAAGCTTTCTTT. Protein sequence: CASSLDQGASTEAFF. The rearrangement links TRBV27 to TRBJ1-1, with a weak D call TRBD1 (5 bases). Germline V gene lookup returns CDR1 MNHEY and CDR2 SMNVEV (reference sequence). V lost 2 bases and J lost 4, with 14 bases in between. The CDR3 totals 15 residues.

The chain recombines TRBV7-8 with TRBJ2-1, with 7 bases that match TRBD2. This CDR3 comprises 15 residues. The V and J ends lost 3 bases and 9 bases, in that order; junction bases with no gene match: 11. Germline V CDR1 and CDR2: SGHVS, FQNEAQ. The CDR3, as DNA: TGTGCCAGCAGCTTTAGAAGCGGGACCCCCAGTGAGCAGTTCTTC. As protein: CASSFRSGTPSEQFF.

The chain recombines TRBV5-1 with TRBJ2-3; 14 positions match TRBD2. This CDR3 comprises 20 residues. The ends lost 1 base at V and 4 bases at J; junction bases unmatched: 14. The germline CDR1 and CDR2 sequences are SGHRS and YFSETQ. The CDR3 DNA sequence: TGCGCCAGCAGCTTGTCGGGATTAGGACTAGCGGGAGGAAGTGCAGATACGCAGTATTTT. Its protein product is CASSLSGLGLAGGSADTQYF.

This rearrangement joins TRBV28 to TRBJ1-5, with D possibly TRBD1 on 6 matching bases. The CDR3 loop spans 17 amino acids. Germline V CDR1 and CDR2: MDHEN, SYDVKM. The V and J ends lost 8 bases and 1 base respectively, with 21 bases between them. The CDR3: CASLSTRGRVSNQPQHF. CDR3 DNA sequence: TGTGCCAGCCTTTCAACCAGGGGTCGCGTGAGCAATCAGCCCCAGCATTTT. The whole variable domain, filled in from reference TRBV28 and TRBJ1-5, reads DVKVTQSSRYLVKRTGEKVFLECVQDMDHENMFWYRQDPGLGLRLIYFSYDVKMKEKGDIPEGYSVSREKKERFSLILESASTNQTSMYLCASLSTRGRVSNQPQHFGDGTRLSIL.

The chain uses TRBV9 and TRBJ1-1, with D maybe TRBD1 (5 bases). The germline CDR1 and CDR2 sequences are SGDLS and YYNGEE. There are 12 residues in the CDR3. Trimming removed 0 bases from V and 6 bases from J, with 6 bases in between. CDR3 sequence reads: CASSVGGPEAFF. CDR3 DNA sequence: TGTGCCAGCAGCGTAGGGGGCCCTGAAGCTTTCTTT.

This chain links TRBV7-8 with TRBJ2-1; 7 bases match TRBD2. CDR3 size: 17 residues. Germline V gene lookup returns CDR1 SGHVS and CDR2 FQNEAQ. With 5 bases clipped from V and 0 bases from J, the junction kept 10 bases outside the gene matches. CDR3 coding DNA: TGTGCCAGCAGCGGGCTAGCGGAACGTTCCTCCTACAATGAGCAGTTCTTC. Amino acid sequence: CASSGLAERSSYNEQFF.